These T cell receptor beta chains were read from a single sample in a study of control samples from healthy donors and cancer patients. Assay used: immunoSEQ multiplex PCR; TCRdb lists only in-frame clones, some missing. The table lists about 120,000 clones, roughly nine tenths of them singletons. The sequenced sample was blood. These receptors were collected from a middle-aged man in good health. Both conserved end residues are trimmed from each CDR3.

J gene,CDR3 length,V gene,CDR3 protein
TRBJ1-2,11,TRBV20-1,SASTGGLYGYT
TRBJ2-2,12,TRBV9,ASRGSGNTGELF
TRBJ2-7,13,TRBV21-1,ASGFLTGPGYEQY
TRBJ2-1,13,TRBV9,ASSLGLAAYNEQF
TRBJ2-2,14,TRBV7-2,ASSLVGTPNTGELF
TRBJ2-7,11,TRBV30,AWRATGMNEQY
TRBJ2-4,10,TRBV5-4,AGGSSGNIQY
TRBJ2-1,13,TRBV5-6,ASSLGRGAYNEQF
TRBJ1-2,14,TRBV27,ASSSHTNRKGVSYT
TRBJ1-3,12,TRBV7-8,ASSLGTAGNTIY
TRBJ2-5,13,TRBV5-1,ASSRNRDSQETQY
TRBJ2-7,13,TRBV7-8,ASEKTRDRGYEQY
TRBJ1-1,11,TRBV7-9,ASKGQPNTEAF
TRBJ2-1,11,TRBV6-5,ASSKRSYNEQF
TRBJ1-1,11,TRBV7-6,ASSLTMNTEAF
TRBJ1-1,11,TRBV4-3,ASSGTVNTEAF
TRBJ1-1,12,TRBV2,ASSVRPGGGGAF
TRBJ2-3,13,TRBV10-3,AISERRGDTDTQY
TRBJ1-3,14,TRBV28,ASRGQVPNSGNTIY
TRBJ1-5,10,TRBV12-3/TRBV12-4,ASSLAGQPQH
TRBJ2-1,13,TRBV18,ASSPLAGGNNEQF
TRBJ2-5,11,TRBV12-3/TRBV12-4,ASSLVGTETQY
TRBJ1-2,11,TRBV5-5,ASRVVPNYGYT
TRBJ1-1,13,TRBV2,ASSESWQENTEAF
TRBJ1-3,13,TRBV2,ASSDIKVSGNTIY
TRBJ1-2,11,TRBV6-1,ASSESGLEGYT
TRBJ2-5,14,TRBV6-5,ASSYGLAGGMETQY
TRBJ1-3,11,TRBV29-1,SVQGLSGNTIY
TRBJ2-3,15,TRBV24-1,ATSDPSDWLSADTQY
TRBJ1-1,11,TRBV3-1/TRBV3-2,ASSQGGAIEAF
TRBJ2-7,13,TRBV6-2/TRBV6-3,ASSSSSGGSYEQY
TRBJ2-5,11,TRBV19,ASSSRGLETQY
TRBJ1-6,14,TRBV19,ASSTRTGERGSPLH
TRBJ1-2,12,TRBV5-4,ASSLGTGSYGYT
TRBJ2-5,15,TRBV7-2,ASSEQSVARGGETQY
TRBJ1-2,11,TRBV15,ATSRDGNSGYT
TRBJ2-1,13,TRBV27,ASRPGTGSYNEQF
TRBJ1-4,10,TRBV9,ASSVGTEKLF
TRBJ2-7,12,TRBV7-2,ASSLASGSYEQY
TRBJ1-1,11,TRBV19,ASTWGGDTEAF
TRBJ1-6,14,TRBV11-2,ASSTGHFYYNSPLH
TRBJ2-7,15,TRBV7-8,ASTPRAGTGGPGEQY
TRBJ1-3,13,TRBV27,ASSTGGRSGNTIY
TRBJ1-2,12,TRBV6-1,ASSEGGAGYGYT
TRBJ1-1,11,TRBV19,ASRVGSNTEAF
TRBJ1-5,12,TRBV5-6,ASSLWGGGQPQH
TRBJ1-1,13,TRBV5-4,ASSLNWGEWTEAF
TRBJ1-3,14,TRBV6-6,ASSYSDSNSGNTIY
TRBJ2-2,13,TRBV7-6,ASSPTGSNTGELF
TRBJ2-3,8,TRBV29-1,TGLGDTQY
TRBJ2-3,12,TRBV6-2/TRBV6-3,ASSYSSVEDTQY
TRBJ1-5,10,TRBV12-3/TRBV12-4,ASSSGGQPQH
TRBJ1-4,11,TRBV6-5,ATRWLTNEKLF
TRBJ1-1,15,TRBV9,ASSVATGEGMGTEAF